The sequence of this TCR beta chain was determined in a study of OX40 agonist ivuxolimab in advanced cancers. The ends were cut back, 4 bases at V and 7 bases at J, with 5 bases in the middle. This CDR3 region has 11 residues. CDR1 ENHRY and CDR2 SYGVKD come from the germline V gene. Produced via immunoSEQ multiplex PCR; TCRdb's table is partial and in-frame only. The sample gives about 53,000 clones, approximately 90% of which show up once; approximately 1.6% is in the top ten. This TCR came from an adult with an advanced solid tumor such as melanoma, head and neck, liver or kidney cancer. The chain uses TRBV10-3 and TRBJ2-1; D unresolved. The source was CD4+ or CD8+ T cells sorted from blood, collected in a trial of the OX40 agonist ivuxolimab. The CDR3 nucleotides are TGTGCCATCAGTGCGTCTAATGAGCAGTTCTTC. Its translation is CAISASNEQFF.